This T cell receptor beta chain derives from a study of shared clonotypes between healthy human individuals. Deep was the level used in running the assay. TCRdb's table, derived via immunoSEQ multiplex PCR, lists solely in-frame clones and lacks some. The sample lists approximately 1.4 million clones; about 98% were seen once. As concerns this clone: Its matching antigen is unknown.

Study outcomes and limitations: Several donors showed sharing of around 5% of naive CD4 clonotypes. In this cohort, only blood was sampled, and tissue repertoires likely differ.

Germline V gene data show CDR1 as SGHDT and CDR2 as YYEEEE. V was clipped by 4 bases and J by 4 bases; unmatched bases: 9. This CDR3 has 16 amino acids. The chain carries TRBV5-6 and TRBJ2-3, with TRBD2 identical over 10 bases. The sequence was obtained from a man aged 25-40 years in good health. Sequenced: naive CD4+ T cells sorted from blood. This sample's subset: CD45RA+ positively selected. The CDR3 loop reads CASSARLAGVADTQYF. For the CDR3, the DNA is TGTGCCAGCAGCGCCCGGCTAGCGGGAGTTGCAGATACGCAGTATTTT.